The T cell receptor (beta chain) under discussion was sequenced for a study of T cell changes during pregnancy in multiple sclerosis. Produced via immunoSEQ multiplex PCR; TCRdb's table is partial and in-frame only. The top ten clones hold under 2.5% of a sample with tens of thousands of clones, 90% to 97% of them seen once. The CDR3 is 17 amino acids. Trimming took 3 bases from V and 5 from J; bases not matched to a gene: 10. The germline V gene has CDR1 MDHEN and CDR2 SYDVKM. The rearrangement uses TRBV28 and TRBJ2-1; 10 bases are a match to TRBD1. The receptor comes from a female donor with multiple sclerosis, enrolled in a pregnancy study. Sample: CD8+ T cells from peripheral blood mononuclear cells, taken after pregnancy. CDR3 bases: TGTGCCAGCAGTTTTCGGACAGGGGGTTTTGGTAACAATGAGCAGTTCTTC. Translating it yields CASSFRTGGFGNNEQFF.